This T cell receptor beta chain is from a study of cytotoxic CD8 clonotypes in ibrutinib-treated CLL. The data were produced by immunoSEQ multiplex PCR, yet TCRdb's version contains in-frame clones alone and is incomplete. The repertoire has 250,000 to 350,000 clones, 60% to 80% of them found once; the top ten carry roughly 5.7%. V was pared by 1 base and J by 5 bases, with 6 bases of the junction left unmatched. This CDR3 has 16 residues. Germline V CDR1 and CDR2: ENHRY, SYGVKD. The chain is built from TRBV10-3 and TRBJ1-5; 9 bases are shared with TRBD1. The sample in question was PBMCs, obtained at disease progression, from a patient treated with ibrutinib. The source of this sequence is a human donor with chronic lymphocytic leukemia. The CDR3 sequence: CAISEWGQGGDQPQHF. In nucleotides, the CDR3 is TGTGCCATCAGTGAGTGGGGACAGGGAGGGGATCAGCCCCAGCATTTT.